Below, one TCR beta chain is given with its context. V lost 4 bases, J lost 6 bases, and 9 bases lay in between. The CDR3 contains 12 residues. This entry is derived from a study of blood T cell repertoires in COVID-19. Across the study: Samples taken during acute and convalescent COVID-19 were collected in the United States, Italy and Spain. In each case, the material was cDNA or gDNA derived from T cells, B-cell-depleted T cells, or PBMCs.

Seattle enrolled patients during active infection and tracked them longitudinally. Per the original data handling: Estimated nucleated cell counts came from reference gene primer amplification. Data came from immunoSEQ multiplex PCR; TCRdb stores just in-frame clones and leaves some out. V and J calls and clone size are given by that table; D and trimming were obtained from the DNA. The data hold over 400,000 clones, with 70% to 90% observed a single time. J is TRBJ1-1 and V is TRBV12-3 or TRBV12-4; D uncertain. The specimen sequenced was peripheral blood. This sequence was found in a woman in her 50s with COVID-19, enrolled during active disease. As DNA, the CDR3 is TGTGCCAGCAGTTCGGGTCAGCCTGAAGCTTTCTTT. Translated: CASSSGQPEAFF.